One sample yielded the 7 T cell receptor beta chains listed below, sequenced in a study of T cells in Graves' hyperthyroidism and ophthalmopathy. Authors of the study amplified TCR beta CDR3 regions from RNA transcripts. When the TCR CDR3 underwent first-round RT-PCR, the HTBI primer set was used. TCRdb re-called the multiplex PCR reads through MiXCR, storing one row per CDR3 protein. Here the sample spans hundreds of thousands of distinct CDR3 sequences, roughly 14% being singletons. The specimen was blood. The receptors shown here come from a man in his late teens or twenties with Graves' ophthalmopathy.

Ten or more counts support this clonotype. CDR3: CASSTGQVYEQYF. CDR3 nucleotide sequence: TGTGCCAGCTCAACGGGACAGGTCTACGAGCAGTACTTC. V usage is TRBV18 and J usage is TRBJ2-7, with TRBD1 matching 8 bases. Looked up from germline, CDR1 is KGHSH and CDR2 is LQKENI. The CDR3 is 13 amino acids. V lost 5 bases to trimming and J lost 3 bases; unmatched junction nucleotides: 3.

The V gene is TRBV20-1, the J gene TRBJ1-5; D is unclear. The CDR3 extends over 12 amino acids. The V end was cut by 4 bases, the J end by 6 bases, with 10 bases between. Germline CDR1 reads DFQATT; CDR2 reads SNEGSKA (reference sequence). The DNA of the CDR3 is TGCAGTGCTACCGACGGAAGTCAGCCCCAGCATTTT. Its protein product is CSATDGSQPQHF.

This chain links TRBV10-3 with TRBJ1-5; TRBD1 matches 9 bases. The CDR3 is made up of 13 amino acids. Germline V gene data show CDR1 as ENHRY and CDR2 as SYGVKD. The V gene end was trimmed by 10 bases and the J gene end by 7 bases; junction bases not matched to a gene: 8. The chain's CDR3 is CATMGQGEQPQHF. The CDR3 coding sequence is TGTGCCACCATGGGACAGGGTGAGCAGCCCCAGCATTTT.

This clonotype has a count of ten or more. The chain joins TRBV20-1 to TRBJ2-3; TRBD2 agrees at 8 bases. V lost 0 bases, J lost 0 bases, and 14 bases stayed unmatched. The CDR3 is 19 residues long. Germline V lookup: CDR1 DFQATT, CDR2 SNEGSKA (reference sequence). CDR3 protein: CSARDRTTGGVLSTDTQYF. The CDR3 region has the DNA TGCAGTGCTAGAGATAGGACCACGGGAGGGGTGCTTAGCACAGATACGCAGTATTTT.

This clonotype was detected a few times. J is TRBJ2-7 and V is TRBV12-3 or TRBV12-4; possibly TRBD1 for D (6 bases). V lost 6 bases to trimming and J lost 12 bases, with 15 bases between them. The CDR3 is made up of 11 amino acids. The CDR3 is CASSRDRPRYF. As DNA, the CDR3 is TGTGCCAGCAGCCGAGACAGGCCGCGGTACTTC.

This clonotype was observed at least ten times. This chain uses TRBV7-9 with TRBJ2-5; D may be TRBD2 (5 bases). The CDR3 is 13 residues long. V was pared by 3 bases and J by 3 bases, with 8 bases between. In germline, CDR1 is SEHNR, CDR2 FQNEAQ (reference sequence). The CDR3 loop is CASSFKTKETQYF. The CDR3, as DNA: TGTGCCAGCAGCTTCAAGACTAAAGAGACCCAGTACTTC.

This clonotype appeared many times. V usage is TRBV11-2 and J usage is TRBJ2-5, with 10 bases aligning to TRBD2. This CDR3 comprises 16 residues. Germline assignment: CDR1 SGHAT and CDR2 FQNNGV. Unmatched junction bases numbered 7, after V lost 1 base and J lost 5 bases. As DNA, the CDR3 is TGTGCCAGCAGCTTAGTATTAGCGGGAGGAGAGGAGACCCAGTACTTC. Residues: CASSLVLAGGEETQYF.